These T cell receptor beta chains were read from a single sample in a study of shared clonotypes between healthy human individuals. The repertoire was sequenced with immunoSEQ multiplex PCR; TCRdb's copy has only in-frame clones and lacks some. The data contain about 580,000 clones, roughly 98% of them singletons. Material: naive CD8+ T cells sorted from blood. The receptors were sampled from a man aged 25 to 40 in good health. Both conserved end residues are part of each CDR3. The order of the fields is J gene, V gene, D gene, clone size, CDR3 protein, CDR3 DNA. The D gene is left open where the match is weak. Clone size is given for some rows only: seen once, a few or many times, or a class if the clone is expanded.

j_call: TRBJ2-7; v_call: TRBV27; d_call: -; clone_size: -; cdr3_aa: CASSSSPGGSYEQYF; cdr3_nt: TGTGCCAGCAGCTCCAGTCCCGGTGGCTCCTACGAGCAGTACTTC
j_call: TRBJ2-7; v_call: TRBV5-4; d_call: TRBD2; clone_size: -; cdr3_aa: CAGNRAGLGYEQYF; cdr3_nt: TGTGCCGGCAACAGAGCGGGACTGGGGTACGAGCAGTACTTC
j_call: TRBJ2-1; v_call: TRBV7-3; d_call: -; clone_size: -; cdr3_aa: CASSSTIGAYNEQFF; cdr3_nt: TGTGCCAGCAGTTCAACGATAGGGGCCTACAATGAGCAGTTCTTC
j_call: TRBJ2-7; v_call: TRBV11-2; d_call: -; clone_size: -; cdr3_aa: CASSLGALAGEQYF; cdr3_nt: TGTGCCAGCAGCTTAGGGGCCCTGGCGGGGGAGCAGTACTTC
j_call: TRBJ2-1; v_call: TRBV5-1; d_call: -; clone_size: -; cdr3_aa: CASSLAGNEQFF; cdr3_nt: TGCGCCAGCAGCTTGGCGGGTAATGAGCAGTTCTTC
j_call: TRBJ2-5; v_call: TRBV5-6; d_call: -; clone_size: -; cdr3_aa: CASSWTVQETQYF; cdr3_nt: TGTGCCAGCAGCTGGACTGTTCAAGAGACCCAGTACTTC
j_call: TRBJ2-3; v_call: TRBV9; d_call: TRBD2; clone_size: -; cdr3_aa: CASSPLVSGESTDTQYF; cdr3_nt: TGTGCCAGCAGCCCTCTAGTTAGCGGGGAGAGCACAGATACGCAGTATTTT
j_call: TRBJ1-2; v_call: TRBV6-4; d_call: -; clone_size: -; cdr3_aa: CASREGLSYTF; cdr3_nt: TGTGCCAGCAGAGAGGGATTGAGCTACACCTTC
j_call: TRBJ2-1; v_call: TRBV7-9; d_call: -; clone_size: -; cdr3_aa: CASSLEGSSYNEQFF; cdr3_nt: TGTGCCAGCAGCTTAGAGGGGTCTTCATACAATGAGCAGTTCTTC
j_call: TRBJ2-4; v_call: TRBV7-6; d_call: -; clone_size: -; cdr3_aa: CASSLGEANPQYF; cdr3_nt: TGTGCCAGCAGCTTAGGGGAGGCCAACCCTCAGTACTTC
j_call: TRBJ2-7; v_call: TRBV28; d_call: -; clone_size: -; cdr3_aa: CASSLTIYEQYF; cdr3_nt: TGTGCCAGCAGTCTAACCATCTACGAGCAGTACTTC
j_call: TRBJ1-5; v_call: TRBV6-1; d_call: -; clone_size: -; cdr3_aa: CASRDTVYSNQPQHF; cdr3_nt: TGTGCCAGCAGGGATACGGTGTATAGCAATCAGCCCCAGCATTTT
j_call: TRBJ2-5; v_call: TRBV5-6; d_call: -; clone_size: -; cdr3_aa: CASGALGKETQYF; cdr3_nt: TGTGCCAGCGGGGCCCTAGGGAAGGAGACCCAGTACTTC
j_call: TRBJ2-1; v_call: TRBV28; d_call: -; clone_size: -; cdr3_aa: CASSLPPGQRWFRGNEQFF; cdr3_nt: TGTGCCAGCAGTTTACCCCCCGGACAGCGTTGGTTCCGTGGCAATGAGCAGTTCTTC
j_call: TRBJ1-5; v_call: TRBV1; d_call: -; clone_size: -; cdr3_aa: CTSVLPRDRYSYSNQPQHF; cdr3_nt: TGCACCAGCGTTCTCCCCCGGGACAGGTACTCCTATAGCAATCAGCCCCAGCATTTT
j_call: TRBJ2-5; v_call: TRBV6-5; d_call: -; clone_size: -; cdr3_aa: CASSYNGGLQETQYF; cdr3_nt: TGTGCCAGCAGTTACAATGGGGGTCTCCAAGAGACCCAGTACTTC
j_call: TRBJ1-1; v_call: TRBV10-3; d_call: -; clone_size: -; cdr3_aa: CASPGIEAFF; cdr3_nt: TGTGCCAGCCCCGGTATTGAAGCTTTCTTT
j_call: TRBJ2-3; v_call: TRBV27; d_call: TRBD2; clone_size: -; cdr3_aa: CASSSPTSGTTDTQYF; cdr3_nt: TGTGCCAGCAGTTCCCCGACTAGCGGGACCACAGATACGCAGTATTTT
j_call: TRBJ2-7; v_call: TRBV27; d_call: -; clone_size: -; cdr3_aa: CASSTPSAGTEQYF; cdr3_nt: TGTGCCAGCAGTACCCCTTCTGCAGGGACCGAGCAGTACTTC
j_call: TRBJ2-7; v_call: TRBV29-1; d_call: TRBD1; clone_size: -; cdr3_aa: CSVGEQGWGEQYF; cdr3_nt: TGCAGCGTTGGGGAACAGGGGTGGGGAGAGCAGTACTTC
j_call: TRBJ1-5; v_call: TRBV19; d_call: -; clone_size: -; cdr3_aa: CASSIPSGIDQPQHF; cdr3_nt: TGTGCCAGTAGTATCCCTTCAGGGATTGATCAGCCCCAGCATTTT
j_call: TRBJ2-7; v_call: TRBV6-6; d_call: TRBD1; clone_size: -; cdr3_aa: CASSLRLRGPYEQYF; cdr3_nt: TGTGCCAGTAGTTTGCGACTTAGGGGGCCCTACGAGCAGTACTTC
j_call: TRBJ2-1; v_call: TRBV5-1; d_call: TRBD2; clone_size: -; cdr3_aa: CASSYGLAVDSGDEQFF; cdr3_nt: TGCGCCAGCAGCTATGGACTAGCAGTAGACTCGGGGGATGAGCAGTTCTTC
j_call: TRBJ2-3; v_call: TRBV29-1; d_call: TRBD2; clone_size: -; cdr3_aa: CSVELAGEPTDTQYF; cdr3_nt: TGCAGCGTTGAACTAGCGGGAGAGCCCACAGATACGCAGTATTTT
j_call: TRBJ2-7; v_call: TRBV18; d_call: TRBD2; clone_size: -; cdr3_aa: CASSPPDTILQRDLYEQYF; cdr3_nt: TGTGCCAGCTCACCACCGGACACTATATTACAGCGGGACCTATACGAGCAGTACTTC
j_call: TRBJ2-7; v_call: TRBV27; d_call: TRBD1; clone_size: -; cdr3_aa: CASSLTTGGSTYEQYF; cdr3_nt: TGTGCCAGCAGTCTTACAACAGGGGGATCAACCTACGAGCAGTACTTC
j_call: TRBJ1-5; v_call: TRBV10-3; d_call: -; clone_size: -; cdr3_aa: CAISDFGDQPQHF; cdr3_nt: TGTGCCATCAGTGATTTTGGAGATCAGCCCCAGCATTTT
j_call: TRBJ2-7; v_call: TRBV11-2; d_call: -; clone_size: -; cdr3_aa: CASSSLSVEQYF; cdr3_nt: TGTGCCAGCAGCTCGCTTTCGGTTGAGCAGTACTTC
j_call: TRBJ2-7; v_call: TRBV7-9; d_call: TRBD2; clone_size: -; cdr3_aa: CASSSSAGGPSHEQYF; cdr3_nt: TGTGCCAGCAGCTCCTCCGCGGGAGGGCCCTCCCACGAGCAGTACTTC
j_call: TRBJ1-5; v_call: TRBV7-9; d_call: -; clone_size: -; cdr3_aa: CASSPVGAFGNQPQHF; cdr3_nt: TGTGCCAGCAGCCCCGTGGGGGCATTCGGCAATCAGCCCCAGCATTTT
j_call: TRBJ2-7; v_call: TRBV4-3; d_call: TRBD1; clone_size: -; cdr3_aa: CASSQDQPAGGSYEQYF; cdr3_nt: TGCGCCAGCAGCCAAGATCAGCCAGCAGGGGGCTCCTACGAGCAGTACTTC
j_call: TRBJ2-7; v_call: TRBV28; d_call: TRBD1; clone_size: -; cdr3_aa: CASSLLGTADPEQYF; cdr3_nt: TGTGCCAGCAGTTTATTAGGGACAGCGGACCCCGAGCAGTACTTC
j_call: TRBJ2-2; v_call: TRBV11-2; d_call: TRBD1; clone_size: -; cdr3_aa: CASSLGATGRWSGELFF; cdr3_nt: TGTGCCAGCAGCCTAGGGGCGACAGGGCGTTGGTCCGGGGAGCTGTTTTTT
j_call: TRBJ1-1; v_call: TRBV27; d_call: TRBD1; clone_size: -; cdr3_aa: CASSLFPGGVTEAFF; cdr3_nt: TGTGCCAGCAGTTTATTCCCAGGGGGTGTCACTGAAGCTTTCTTT
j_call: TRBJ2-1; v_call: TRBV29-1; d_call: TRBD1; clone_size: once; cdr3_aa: CSPRGLLGDEQFF; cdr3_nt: TGCAGCCCAAGGGGGCTCCTTGGGGATGAGCAGTTCTTC
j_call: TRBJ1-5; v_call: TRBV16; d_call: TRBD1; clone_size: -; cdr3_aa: CASSQSWGTGDLHQPQHF; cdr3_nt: TGTGCCAGCAGCCAATCATGGGGTACAGGGGATCTGCATCAGCCCCAGCATTTT
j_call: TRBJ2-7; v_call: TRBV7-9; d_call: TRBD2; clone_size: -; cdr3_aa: CASSSARLANNEQYF; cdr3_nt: TGTGCCAGCAGTTCTGCGAGACTAGCGAACAACGAGCAGTACTTC
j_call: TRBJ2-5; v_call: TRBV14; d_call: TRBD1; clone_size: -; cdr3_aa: CASSHWDRGQETQYF; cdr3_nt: TGTGCCAGCAGCCACTGGGACAGGGGACAAGAGACCCAGTACTTC
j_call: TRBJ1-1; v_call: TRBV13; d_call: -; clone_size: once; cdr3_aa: CASRHQNTEAFF; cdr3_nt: TGTGCCAGCAGACACCAGAACACTGAAGCTTTCTTT
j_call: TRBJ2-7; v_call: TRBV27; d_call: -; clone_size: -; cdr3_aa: CASSLSGTLSYEQYF; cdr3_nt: TGTGCCAGCAGTTTATCAGGGACCCTCTCCTACGAGCAGTACTTC
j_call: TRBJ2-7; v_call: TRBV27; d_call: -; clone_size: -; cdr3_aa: CASSQGWEQYF; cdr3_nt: TGTGCCAGCAGTCAGGGATGGGAGCAGTACTTC
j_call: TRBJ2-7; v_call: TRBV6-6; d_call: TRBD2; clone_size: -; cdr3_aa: CASRGTLAGGEYEQYF; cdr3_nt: TGTGCCAGCAGGGGCACCTTAGCGGGAGGAGAGTACGAGCAGTACTTC
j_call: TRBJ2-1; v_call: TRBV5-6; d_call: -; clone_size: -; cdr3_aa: CASSSSYDEQFF; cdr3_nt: TGTGCCAGCAGCTCCAGCTACGATGAGCAGTTCTTC
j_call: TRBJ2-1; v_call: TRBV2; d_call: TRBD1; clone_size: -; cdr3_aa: CASSDPTGGHGNEQFF; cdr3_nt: TGTGCCAGCAGTGACCCCACAGGGGGCCATGGGAATGAGCAGTTCTTC
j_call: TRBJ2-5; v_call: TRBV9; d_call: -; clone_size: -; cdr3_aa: CASSVGWKETQYF; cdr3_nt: TGTGCCAGCAGCGTAGGGTGGAAAGAGACCCAGTACTTC
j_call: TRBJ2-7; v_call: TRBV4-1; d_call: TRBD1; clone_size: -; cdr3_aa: CASSPAGTGVYSNYEQYF; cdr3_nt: TGCGCCAGCAGCCCAGCCGGGACAGGGGTCTATTCGAATTACGAGCAGTACTTC
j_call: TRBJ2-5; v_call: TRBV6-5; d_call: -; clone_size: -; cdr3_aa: CASSYLGRGAETQYF; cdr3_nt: TGTGCCAGCAGTTACCTGGGGCGGGGTGCAGAGACCCAGTACTTC
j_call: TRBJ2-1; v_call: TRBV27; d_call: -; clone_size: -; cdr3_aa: CASKPKEPRYNEQFF; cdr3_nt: TGTGCCAGCAAACCCAAGGAGCCGCGCTACAATGAGCAGTTCTTC
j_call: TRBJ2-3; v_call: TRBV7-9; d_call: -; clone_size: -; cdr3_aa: CASSLEGGGTDTQYF; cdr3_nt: TGTGCCAGCAGCTTAGAAGGAGGGGGAACAGATACGCAGTATTTT
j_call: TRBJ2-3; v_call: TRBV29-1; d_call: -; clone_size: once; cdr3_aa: CIFTGSTDTQYF; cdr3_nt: TGCATTTTTACAGGGTCCACAGATACGCAGTATTTT
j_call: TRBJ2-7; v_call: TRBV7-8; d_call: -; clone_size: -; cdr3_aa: CASSYRLVSYEQYF; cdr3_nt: TGTGCCAGCAGCTATCGACTAGTATCCTACGAGCAGTACTTC
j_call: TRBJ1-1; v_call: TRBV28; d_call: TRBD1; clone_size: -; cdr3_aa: CASSSGQGWAEAFF; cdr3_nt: TGTGCCAGCAGTTCAGGACAGGGATGGGCTGAAGCTTTCTTT
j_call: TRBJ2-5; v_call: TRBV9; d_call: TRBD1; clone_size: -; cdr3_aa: CASSGDRGYQETQYF; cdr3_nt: TGTGCCAGCAGCGGGGACAGGGGATACCAAGAGACCCAGTACTTC
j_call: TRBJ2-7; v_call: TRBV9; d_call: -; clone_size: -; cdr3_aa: CASSVATGSYEQYF; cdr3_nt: TGTGCCAGCAGCGTAGCTACGGGTTCCTACGAGCAGTACTTC
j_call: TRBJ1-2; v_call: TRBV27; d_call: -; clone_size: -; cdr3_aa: CASSDDRWYGYTF; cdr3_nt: TGTGCCAGCAGCGACGATCGGTGGTACGGCTACACCTTC
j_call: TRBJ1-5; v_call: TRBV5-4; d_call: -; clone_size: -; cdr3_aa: CASSLDSVQPQHF; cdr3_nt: TGTGCCAGCAGCTTGGATTCGGTTCAGCCCCAGCATTTT
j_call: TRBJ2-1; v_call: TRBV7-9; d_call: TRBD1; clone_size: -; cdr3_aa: CASSGGGQGLNNEQFF; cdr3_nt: TGTGCCAGCAGCGGAGGAGGACAGGGCCTTAACAATGAGCAGTTCTTC
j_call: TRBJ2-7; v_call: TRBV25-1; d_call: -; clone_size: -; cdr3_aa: CASSATGLGEQYF; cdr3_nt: TGTGCCAGCAGTGCTACAGGGTTAGGCGAGCAGTACTTC
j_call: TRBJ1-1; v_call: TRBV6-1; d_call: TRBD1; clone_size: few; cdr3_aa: CASMDRADEAFF; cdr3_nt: TGTGCCAGCATGGACAGGGCGGATGAAGCTTTCTTT
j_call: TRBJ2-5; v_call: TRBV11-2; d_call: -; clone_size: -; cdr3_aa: CASSLEASGQETQYF; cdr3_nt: TGTGCCAGCAGCTTAGAGGCGAGCGGTCAAGAGACCCAGTACTTC